This TCR beta chain was identified in a study of response to subunit inactivated influenza vaccine. TCRdb redid the calling of the RT-PCR reads with MiXCR, one entry per CDR3 protein. The table records some 570,000 distinct CDR3 sequences, about 11% of them present only once. There are 14 residues in the CDR3. Germline lookup yields CDR1 SEHNR and CDR2 FQNEAQ (reference sequence). The V end was cut by 3 bases, the J end by 7 bases, with 13 bases between. This clonotype has only a few counts. These data are also associated with another study on T cells expressing NK-cell markers. That paper notes: UMIs were included in TCR beta cDNA generated by 5'RACE template switching. Seven sequenced donors out of eight were HCMV-seropositive, one seronegative.

This clonotype was sampled from a man aged 50-60 years who received an inactivated influenza vaccine. The chain carries TRBV7-9 and TRBJ2-1; D may correspond to TRBD1 or TRBD2 (6 bases each). Sequenced here: PBMCs from blood, sampled on the day of vaccination. The CDR3 spells CASSLRGVKNEQFF. The CDR3 region has the DNA TGTGCCAGCAGCTTGAGGGGGGTAAAAAATGAGCAGTTCTTC.